These T cell receptor beta chains were read from a single sample in a study of blood T cell repertoires in COVID-19. Libraries were prepared by immunoSEQ multiplex PCR; TCRdb keeps only in-frame clonotypes and omits some of them. This sample yields 150,000 to 200,000 clones, of which approximately 80% are seen a single time; less than 15% belongs to the top ten. Sequenced material: PBMCs or T cells enriched from blood (not recorded which). Receptors originate from a man in his fifties who had recovered from COVID-19. The CDR3 runs from the conserved cysteine through the conserved F or W. Each record gives: D gene, J gene, clone size, V gene, CDR3 protein, CDR3 DNA. A D gene is named only where the DNA matches it firmly. Rows give clone size only sometimes, using once, few, many, or a class for an expanded clone.

D gene: TRBD1; J gene: TRBJ2-7; clone size: NA; V gene: TRBV3-1/TRBV3-2; CDR3 protein: CASSYEGAQYF; CDR3 DNA: TGTGCCAGCAGCTACGAGGGGGCGCAGTACTTC
D gene: TRBD1; J gene: TRBJ2-5; clone size: NA; V gene: TRBV11-2; CDR3 protein: CASSAYDDRAVETQYF; CDR3 DNA: TGTGCCAGCAGCGCGTATGACGACAGGGCGGTAGAGACCCAGTACTTC
D gene: NA; J gene: TRBJ1-6; clone size: NA; V gene: TRBV2; CDR3 protein: CASKQSGSYNSPLHF; CDR3 DNA: TGTGCCAGCAAGCAATCAGGATCCTATAATTCACCCCTCCACTTT
D gene: TRBD1; J gene: TRBJ1-2; clone size: NA; V gene: TRBV10-3; CDR3 protein: CAISPATGGGGYTF; CDR3 DNA: TGTGCCATCAGTCCCGCGACAGGGGGTGGTGGCTACACCTTC
D gene: TRBD2; J gene: TRBJ2-5; clone size: NA; V gene: TRBV3-1/TRBV3-2; CDR3 protein: CASSRSGGGETQYF; CDR3 DNA: TGTGCCAGCAGCCGGAGCGGGGGCGGAGAGACCCAGTACTTC
D gene: NA; J gene: TRBJ1-1; clone size: few; V gene: TRBV19; CDR3 protein: CASTLMGNEAFF; CDR3 DNA: TGTGCCAGTACCCTAATGGGCAATGAAGCTTTCTTT
D gene: NA; J gene: TRBJ2-7; clone size: NA; V gene: TRBV20-1; CDR3 protein: CSATRSYEQYF; CDR3 DNA: TGCAGTGCTACGCGGTCCTACGAGCAGTACTTC
D gene: TRBD1; J gene: TRBJ2-3; clone size: NA; V gene: TRBV10-1; CDR3 protein: CASSVDRATDTQYF; CDR3 DNA: TGCGCCAGCAGTGTAGACAGGGCCACAGATACGCAGTATTTT
D gene: TRBD1; J gene: TRBJ2-3; clone size: NA; V gene: TRBV6-4; CDR3 protein: CASSPTPLGQGPFTDTQYF; CDR3 DNA: TGTGCCAGCAGTCCCACCCCGTTGGGACAGGGGCCTTTCACAGATACGCAGTATTTT
D gene: NA; J gene: TRBJ1-5; clone size: NA; V gene: TRBV3-1/TRBV3-2; CDR3 protein: CASSPTIGRSNQPQHF; CDR3 DNA: TGTGCCAGCAGCCCTACAATCGGGAGGTCTAATCAGCCCCAGCATTTT
D gene: NA; J gene: TRBJ1-1; clone size: NA; V gene: TRBV5-1; CDR3 protein: CASSLRDMNTEAFF; CDR3 DNA: TGCGCCAGCAGCCTCAGGGATATGAACACTGAAGCTTTCTTT
D gene: TRBD1; J gene: TRBJ1-1; clone size: NA; V gene: TRBV2; CDR3 protein: CASIRQGLNTEAFF; CDR3 DNA: TGTGCCAGCATTCGACAGGGACTGAACACTGAAGCTTTCTTT
D gene: NA; J gene: TRBJ1-4; clone size: NA; V gene: TRBV19; CDR3 protein: CASNRAGREKLFF; CDR3 DNA: TGTGCCAGTAATCGGGCGGGGAGAGAAAAACTGTTTTTT
D gene: NA; J gene: TRBJ1-3; clone size: NA; V gene: TRBV28; CDR3 protein: CASTRRADVIREYF; CDR3 DNA: TGTGCCAGCACTAGGAGGGCCGATGTCATTAGGGAATATTTT
D gene: NA; J gene: TRBJ1-1; clone size: NA; V gene: TRBV12-3/TRBV12-4; CDR3 protein: CASSPSGREAFF; CDR3 DNA: TGTGCCAGCAGCCCCTCGGGGAGGGAAGCTTTCTTT
D gene: NA; J gene: TRBJ1-5; clone size: NA; V gene: TRBV7-9; CDR3 protein: CASSLGGGVGSNQPQHF; CDR3 DNA: TGTGCCAGCAGCTTAGGCGGGGGGGTAGGTAGTAATCAGCCCCAGCATTTT
D gene: NA; J gene: TRBJ1-5; clone size: NA; V gene: TRBV5-5; CDR3 protein: CASSSTGTTNQPQHF; CDR3 DNA: TGTGCCAGCAGCTCAACAGGGACCACTAATCAGCCCCAGCATTTT
D gene: TRBD1; J gene: TRBJ1-5; clone size: NA; V gene: TRBV6-5; CDR3 protein: CASSYDGQGDQPQHF; CDR3 DNA: TGTGCCAGCAGTTACGACGGACAGGGTGATCAGCCCCAGCATTTT
D gene: NA; J gene: TRBJ1-2; clone size: NA; V gene: TRBV2; CDR3 protein: CASRMTAPYGYTF; CDR3 DNA: TGTGCCAGCAGAATGACAGCCCCCTATGGCTACACCTTC
D gene: TRBD1; J gene: TRBJ1-6; clone size: NA; V gene: TRBV7-2; CDR3 protein: CASSGQGFVLSYNSPLHF; CDR3 DNA: TGTGCCAGCAGCGGACAGGGGTTTGTTTTGTCCTATAATTCACCCCTCCACTTT
D gene: TRBD1; J gene: TRBJ2-6; clone size: NA; V gene: TRBV4-1; CDR3 protein: CASYTDRAFLSGANVLTF; CDR3 DNA: TGCGCCAGCTACACCGACAGGGCCTTCCTCTCTGGGGCCAACGTCCTGACTTTC
D gene: TRBD1; J gene: TRBJ2-7; clone size: NA; V gene: TRBV6-5; CDR3 protein: CASRSRDRGSYEQYF; CDR3 DNA: TGTGCCAGCAGATCCCGGGACAGGGGCTCCTACGAGCAGTACTTC
D gene: TRBD1; J gene: TRBJ2-1; clone size: NA; V gene: TRBV7-3; CDR3 protein: CASSFTGTEPYNEQFF; CDR3 DNA: TGTGCCAGCAGCTTTACCGGGACAGAACCCTACAATGAGCAGTTCTTC
D gene: NA; J gene: TRBJ1-1; clone size: NA; V gene: TRBV12-3/TRBV12-4; CDR3 protein: CASSLTRSAEAFF; CDR3 DNA: TGTGCCAGCAGTTTAACCCGGAGCGCTGAAGCTTTCTTT
D gene: TRBD2; J gene: TRBJ2-7; clone size: NA; V gene: TRBV3-1/TRBV3-2; CDR3 protein: CASSPLAGPAYEQYF; CDR3 DNA: TGTGCCAGCAGCCCTCTAGCGGGGCCAGCCTACGAGCAGTACTTC
D gene: NA; J gene: TRBJ1-1; clone size: NA; V gene: TRBV6-1; CDR3 protein: CASSDRVRDTEAFF; CDR3 DNA: TGTGCCAGCAGTGACCGGGTACGGGACACTGAAGCTTTCTTT
D gene: TRBD1; J gene: TRBJ1-2; clone size: once; V gene: TRBV2; CDR3 protein: CASSGTGSTYGYTF; CDR3 DNA: TGTGCCAGCAGTGGGACAGGTTCTACCTATGGCTACACCTTC
D gene: NA; J gene: TRBJ1-6; clone size: once; V gene: TRBV5-4; CDR3 protein: CASSLQGRGRSPLHF; CDR3 DNA: TGTGCCAGCAGCTTGCAGGGAAGGGGCCGATCACCCCTCCACTTT
D gene: TRBD1; J gene: TRBJ2-7; clone size: NA; V gene: TRBV27; CDR3 protein: CASSLRQGSEQYF; CDR3 DNA: TGTGCCAGCAGTTTAAGACAGGGTTCCGAGCAGTACTTC
D gene: NA; J gene: TRBJ1-5; clone size: NA; V gene: TRBV7-9; CDR3 protein: CASSLDRSNQPQHF; CDR3 DNA: TGTGCCAGCAGCTTAGATCGGAGCAATCAGCCCCAGCATTTT
D gene: NA; J gene: TRBJ2-2; clone size: NA; V gene: TRBV6-5; CDR3 protein: CASNGFRGTGELFF; CDR3 DNA: TGTGCCAGCAATGGGTTCAGGGGTACCGGGGAGCTGTTTTTT
D gene: NA; J gene: TRBJ1-3; clone size: NA; V gene: TRBV18; CDR3 protein: CASSPSVPGSGNTIYF; CDR3 DNA: TGTGCCAGCTCACCGTCGGTTCCCGGCTCTGGAAACACCATATATTTT
D gene: TRBD1; J gene: TRBJ1-3; clone size: NA; V gene: TRBV11-2; CDR3 protein: CASSLGTGGSGNTIYF; CDR3 DNA: TGTGCCAGCAGCTTAGGAACAGGGGGGTCTGGAAACACCATATATTTT
D gene: TRBD1; J gene: TRBJ1-6; clone size: few; V gene: TRBV18; CDR3 protein: CASSPGQGNSPLHF; CDR3 DNA: TGTGCCAGCTCACCCGGACAGGGTAATTCACCCCTCCACTTT
D gene: NA; J gene: TRBJ1-3; clone size: NA; V gene: TRBV5-5; CDR3 protein: CASSSQRAGNTIYF; CDR3 DNA: TGTGCCAGCAGCTCACAGCGGGCTGGAAACACCATATATTTT
D gene: NA; J gene: TRBJ2-7; clone size: NA; V gene: TRBV9; CDR3 protein: CASSEGPRDSAYEQYF; CDR3 DNA: TGTGCCAGCAGCGAGGGGCCCCGGGACTCGGCCTACGAGCAGTACTTC
D gene: NA; J gene: TRBJ2-7; clone size: NA; V gene: TRBV2; CDR3 protein: CASSVIGGRNYEQYF; CDR3 DNA: TGTGCCAGCAGTGTCATAGGGGGTCGGAACTACGAGCAGTACTTC
D gene: NA; J gene: TRBJ2-5; clone size: NA; V gene: TRBV7-9; CDR3 protein: CASSPGKTQYF; CDR3 DNA: TGTGCCAGCAGCCCGGGGAAGACCCAGTACTTC
D gene: NA; J gene: TRBJ1-6; clone size: NA; V gene: TRBV10-3; CDR3 protein: CAITAGSSPLHF; CDR3 DNA: TGTGCCATCACGGCGGGGAGTTCACCCCTCCACTTT
D gene: TRBD1; J gene: TRBJ1-5; clone size: NA; V gene: TRBV27; CDR3 protein: CASSSGQGVGNQPQHF; CDR3 DNA: TGTGCCAGCAGTTCAGGACAGGGGGTAGGCAATCAGCCCCAGCATTTT
D gene: NA; J gene: TRBJ2-2; clone size: NA; V gene: TRBV30; CDR3 protein: CAWERTPGELFF; CDR3 DNA: TGTGCCTGGGAAAGGACACCCGGGGAGCTGTTTTTT
D gene: NA; J gene: TRBJ2-7; clone size: NA; V gene: TRBV19; CDR3 protein: CASRRKNSGTPNEQYF; CDR3 DNA: TGTGCCAGTAGGCGAAAGAACTCGGGGACACCGAACGAGCAGTACTTC
D gene: TRBD1; J gene: TRBJ1-2; clone size: NA; V gene: TRBV27; CDR3 protein: CASGYRGGSGYTF; CDR3 DNA: TGTGCCAGCGGATACAGGGGTGGAAGTGGCTACACCTTC
D gene: TRBD2; J gene: TRBJ2-3; clone size: NA; V gene: TRBV5-1; CDR3 protein: CASSRAGGPTDTQYF; CDR3 DNA: TGCGCCAGCAGCCGGGCGGGGGGGCCCACAGATACGCAGTATTTT
D gene: NA; J gene: TRBJ2-1; clone size: NA; V gene: TRBV19; CDR3 protein: CASSIDQGVYNEQFF; CDR3 DNA: TGTGCCAGTAGTATAGATCAAGGAGTTTACAATGAGCAGTTCTTC
D gene: NA; J gene: TRBJ1-1; clone size: NA; V gene: TRBV12-5; CDR3 protein: CASGLTSQVPEAFF; CDR3 DNA: TGTGCTAGTGGTTTGACATCACAGGTTCCTGAAGCTTTCTTT
D gene: TRBD2; J gene: TRBJ2-7; clone size: NA; V gene: TRBV5-1; CDR3 protein: CASSLGLAREQYF; CDR3 DNA: TGCGCCAGCAGCTTGGGACTAGCCCGGGAGCAGTACTTC
D gene: NA; J gene: TRBJ1-3; clone size: NA; V gene: TRBV9; CDR3 protein: CASSVAAGAGNTIYF; CDR3 DNA: TGTGCCAGCAGCGTAGCAGCGGGGGCTGGAAACACCATATATTTT
D gene: TRBD1; J gene: TRBJ1-2; clone size: few; V gene: TRBV6-5; CDR3 protein: CASSSQGALLSGYTF; CDR3 DNA: TGTGCCAGCAGCTCACAGGGGGCGCTTCTAAGTGGCTACACCTTC
D gene: NA; J gene: TRBJ2-1; clone size: once; V gene: TRBV5-1; CDR3 protein: CASSLAGAGAGSRQFF; CDR3 DNA: TGCGCCAGCAGCTTGGCGGGTGCGGGGGCTGGGTCGCGGCAGTTCTTC
D gene: NA; J gene: TRBJ1-1; clone size: NA; V gene: TRBV24-1; CDR3 protein: CATSEMGGKAFF; CDR3 DNA: TGTGCCACCAGTGAGATGGGGGGAAAAGCTTTCTTT
D gene: TRBD1; J gene: TRBJ1-1; clone size: NA; V gene: TRBV19; CDR3 protein: CASSRQGDTEAFF; CDR3 DNA: TGTGCCAGTAGTCGACAGGGTGACACTGAAGCTTTCTTT
D gene: NA; J gene: TRBJ1-4; clone size: NA; V gene: TRBV6-1; CDR3 protein: CASSEFGGSKLFF; CDR3 DNA: TGTGCCAGCAGTGAATTCGGGGGGAGTAAACTGTTTTTT